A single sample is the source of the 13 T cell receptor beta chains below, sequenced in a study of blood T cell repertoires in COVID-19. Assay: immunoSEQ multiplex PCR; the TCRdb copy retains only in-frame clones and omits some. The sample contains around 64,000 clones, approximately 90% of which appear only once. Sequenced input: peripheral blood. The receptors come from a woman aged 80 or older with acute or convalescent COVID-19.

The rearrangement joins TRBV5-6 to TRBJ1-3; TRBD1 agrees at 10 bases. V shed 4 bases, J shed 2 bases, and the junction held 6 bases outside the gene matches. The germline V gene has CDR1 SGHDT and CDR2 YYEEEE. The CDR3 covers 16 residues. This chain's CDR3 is CASSAGTGAAGNTIYF. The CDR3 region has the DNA TGTGCCAGCAGCGCCGGGACAGGGGCAGCTGGAAACACCATATATTTT.

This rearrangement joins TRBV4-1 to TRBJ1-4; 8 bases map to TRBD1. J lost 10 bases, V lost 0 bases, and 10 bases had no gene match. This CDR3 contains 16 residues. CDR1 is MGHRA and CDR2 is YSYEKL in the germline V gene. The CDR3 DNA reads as TGCGCCAGCAGCCAAGAATCCAGGGGGCCTGGGGGAAAACTGTTTTTT. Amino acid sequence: CASSQESRGPGGKLFF.

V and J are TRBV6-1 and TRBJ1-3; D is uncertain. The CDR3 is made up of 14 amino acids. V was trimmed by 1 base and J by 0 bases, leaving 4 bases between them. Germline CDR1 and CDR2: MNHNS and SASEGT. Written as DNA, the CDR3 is TGTGCCAGCAGTGAAGGAGGCTCTGGAAACACCATATATTTT. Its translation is CASSEGGSGNTIYF.

CDR3 amino acids: CASRSGLAGGSFPTDTQYF. Written as DNA, the CDR3 is TGCGCCAGCAGATCTGGACTAGCGGGGGGGTCCTTTCCGACAGATACGCAGTATTTT. The chain joins TRBV5-1 to TRBJ2-3; 15 nucleotides agree with TRBD2. The trim removed 5 bases at V and 3 bases at J, leaving 13 bases unmatched. In germline, CDR1 is SGHRS, CDR2 YFSETQ. CDR3 size: 19 residues.

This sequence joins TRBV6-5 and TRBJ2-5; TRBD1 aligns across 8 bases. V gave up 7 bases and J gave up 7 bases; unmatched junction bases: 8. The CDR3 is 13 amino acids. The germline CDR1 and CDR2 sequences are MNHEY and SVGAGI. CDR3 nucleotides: TGTGCCAGCAATCGACAGGGGTCCAGGACCCAGTACTTC. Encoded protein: CASNRQGSRTQYF.

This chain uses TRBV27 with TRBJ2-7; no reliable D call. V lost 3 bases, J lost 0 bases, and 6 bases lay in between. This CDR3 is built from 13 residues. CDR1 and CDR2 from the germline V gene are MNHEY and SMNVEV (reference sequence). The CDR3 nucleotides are TGTGCCAGCAGTTTCCTCAGCTCCTACGAGCAGTACTTC. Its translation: CASSFLSSYEQYF.

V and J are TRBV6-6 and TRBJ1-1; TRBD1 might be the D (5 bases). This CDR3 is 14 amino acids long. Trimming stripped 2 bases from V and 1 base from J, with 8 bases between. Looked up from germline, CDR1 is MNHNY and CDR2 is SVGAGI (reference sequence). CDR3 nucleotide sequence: TGTGCCAGCAGTTACCCCGGACAGAACACTGAAGCTTTCTTT. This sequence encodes CASSYPGQNTEAFF.

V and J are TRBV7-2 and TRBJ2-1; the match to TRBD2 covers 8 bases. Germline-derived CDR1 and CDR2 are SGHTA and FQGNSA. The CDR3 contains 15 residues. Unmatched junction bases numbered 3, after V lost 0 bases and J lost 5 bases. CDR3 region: CASSLAGTRNNEQFF. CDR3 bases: TGTGCCAGCAGCTTAGCCGGGACTAGGAACAATGAGCAGTTCTTC.

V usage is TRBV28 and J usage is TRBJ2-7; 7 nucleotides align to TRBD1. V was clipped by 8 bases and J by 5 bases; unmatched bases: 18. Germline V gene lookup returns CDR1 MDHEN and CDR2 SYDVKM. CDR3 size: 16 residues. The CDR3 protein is CASLLAGKGGRDEQYF. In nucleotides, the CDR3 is TGTGCCAGCCTGCTGGCAGGAAAAGGGGGCCGTGACGAGCAGTACTTC.

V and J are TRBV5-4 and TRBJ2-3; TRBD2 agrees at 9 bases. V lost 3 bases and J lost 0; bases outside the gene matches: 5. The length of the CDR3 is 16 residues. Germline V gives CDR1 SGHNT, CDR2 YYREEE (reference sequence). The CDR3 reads CASSSRLAGSTDTQYF. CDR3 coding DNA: TGTGCCAGCAGCTCGCGTCTAGCGGGGAGCACAGATACGCAGTATTTT.

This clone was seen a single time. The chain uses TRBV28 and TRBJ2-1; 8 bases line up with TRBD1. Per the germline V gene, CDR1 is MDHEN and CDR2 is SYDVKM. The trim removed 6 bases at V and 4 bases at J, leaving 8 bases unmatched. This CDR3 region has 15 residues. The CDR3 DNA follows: TGTGCCAGCAGCTCCCGGGACAGGCCTTACAATGAGCAGTTCTTC. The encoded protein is CASSSRDRPYNEQFF.

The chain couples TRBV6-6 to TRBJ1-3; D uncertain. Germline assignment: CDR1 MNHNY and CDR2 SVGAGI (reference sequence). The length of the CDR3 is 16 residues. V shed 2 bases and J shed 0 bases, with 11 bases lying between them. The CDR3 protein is CASSYAGSGSGNTIYF. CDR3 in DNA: TGTGCCAGCAGTTACGCGGGGTCGGGCTCTGGAAACACCATATATTTT.

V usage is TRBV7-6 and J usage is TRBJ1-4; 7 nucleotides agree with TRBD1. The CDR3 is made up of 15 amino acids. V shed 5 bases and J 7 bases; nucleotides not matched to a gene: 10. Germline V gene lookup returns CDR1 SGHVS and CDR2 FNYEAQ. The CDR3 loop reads CASSPLGTEGEKLFF. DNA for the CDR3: TGTGCCAGCAGCCCACTCGGGACAGAGGGTGAAAAACTGTTTTTT.